The TCR beta chain under discussion was sequenced for a study of shared clonotypes between healthy human individuals. At the level of the study: A couple of female and three male donors aged 18 to 49 were enrolled. Study-wide results and caveats: Sequencing depth was expected to affect clonotype sharing among donors. Owing to a small donor count, the genetic and exposure-history diversity represented was limited. The generation probabilities recorded for non-shared clonotypes fell below those of clonotypes shared by all four donors.

Assay used: immunoSEQ multiplex PCR; TCRdb lists only in-frame clones, some missing. The repertoire holds about 2.1 million clones, around 93% seen once, with roughly 1.7% in the top ten. As concerns this clone: Its antigen remains unidentified.

With 5 bases clipped from V and 1 base from J, the junction kept 7 bases outside the gene matches. CDR3 length: 16 amino acids. CDR1 and CDR2 from the germline V gene are PRHDT and FYEKMQ (reference sequence). The naive CD8 fraction comprised CD45RO-negative cells positively selected for CCR7 and excluded terminally differentiated effector memory CD45RA+ cells. The chain joins TRBV13 to TRBJ2-7; 11 bases match TRBD1. Sequences were obtained from naive CD8+ T cells from PBMCs. The receptor was isolated from a man between 18 and 29 years old in good health. Some clones in this sample may be carry-over from other donors' samples. CDR3 residues: CASSPAGTGGSYEQYF. CDR3 nucleotide sequence: TGTGCCAGCAGCCCCGCCGGGACAGGGGGGTCCTACGAGCAGTACTTC. The variable domain in full, completed from reference TRBV13 and TRBJ2-7, reads AAGVIQSPRHLIKEKRETATLKCYPIPRHDTVYWYQQGPGQDPQFLISFYEKMQSDKGSIPDRFSAQQFSDYHSELNMSSLELGDSALYFCASSPAGTGGSYEQYFGPGTRLTVT.